Sequencing of this T cell receptor beta chain was carried out in a study of blood T cells in healthy people across ages. In its sample, this clonotype was seen a few times. Germline values: CDR1 MGHRA, CDR2 YSYEKL. The junction had 4 bases not matched to a gene; V was cut back by 4 bases and J by 2 bases. The CDR3 runs 17 residues. The use of a sample-barcoded 5' primer and a J-beta primer mix characterized a second PCR of about 7 to 12 cycles. TCRdb ran MiXCR on the 5' RACE reads and lists one entry per CDR3 protein. The sample lists about 1.6 million distinct CDR3 sequences, 34% occurring once. Total RNA was extracted at no less than 5.5 micrograms per sample.

Sample: blood. The receptor was derived from a woman in her twenties or thirties in good health. J is TRBJ2-6 and V is TRBV4-1, with 11 bases aligning to TRBD1. DNA for the CDR3: TGCGCCAGCAGCCCGGGACAGGGGGTAACTGGGGCCAACGTCCTGACTTTC. It translates to CASSPGQGVTGANVLTF.